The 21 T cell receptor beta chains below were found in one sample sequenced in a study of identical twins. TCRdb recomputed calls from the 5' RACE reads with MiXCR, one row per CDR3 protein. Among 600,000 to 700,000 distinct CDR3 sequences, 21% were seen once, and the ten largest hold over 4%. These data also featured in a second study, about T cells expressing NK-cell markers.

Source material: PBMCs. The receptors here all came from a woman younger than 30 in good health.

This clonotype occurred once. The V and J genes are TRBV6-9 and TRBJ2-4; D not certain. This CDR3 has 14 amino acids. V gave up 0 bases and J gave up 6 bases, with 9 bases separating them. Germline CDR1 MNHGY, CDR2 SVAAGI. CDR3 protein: CASSYSSRLNIQYF. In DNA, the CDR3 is TGTGCCAGCAGTTATTCATCAAGGCTAAACATTCAGTACTTC.

CDR3 bases: TGTGCCAGCAGTCGAGCGGACTCAGGAGAGACCCAGTACTTC. Amino acids: CASSRADSGETQYF. V gene TRBV12-3 or TRBV12-4 combines with J gene TRBJ2-5, with a possible D match to TRBD2 (5 bases). Trimming stripped 5 bases from V and 4 bases from J, with 14 bases between. The length of the CDR3 is 14 residues.

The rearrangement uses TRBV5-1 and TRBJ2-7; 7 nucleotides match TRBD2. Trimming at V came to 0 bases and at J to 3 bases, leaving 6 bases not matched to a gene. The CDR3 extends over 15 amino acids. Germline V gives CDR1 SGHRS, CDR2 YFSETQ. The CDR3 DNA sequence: TGCGCCAGCAGCTTGGAAGCGGGGAAATACTACGAGCAGTACTTC. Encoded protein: CASSLEAGKYYEQYF. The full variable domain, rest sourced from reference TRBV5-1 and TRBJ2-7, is KAGVTQTPRYLIKTRGQQVTLSCSPISGHRSVSWYQQTPGQGLQFLFEYFSETQRNKGNFPGRFSGRQFSNSRSEMNVSTLELGDSALYLCASSLEAGKYYEQYFGPGTRLTVT.

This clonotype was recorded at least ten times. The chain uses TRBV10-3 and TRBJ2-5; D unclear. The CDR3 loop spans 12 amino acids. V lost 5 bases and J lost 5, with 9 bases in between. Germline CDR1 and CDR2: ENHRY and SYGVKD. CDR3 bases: TGTGCCATCAGTATCATGGGGGAGACCCAGTACTTC. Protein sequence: CAISIMGETQYF.

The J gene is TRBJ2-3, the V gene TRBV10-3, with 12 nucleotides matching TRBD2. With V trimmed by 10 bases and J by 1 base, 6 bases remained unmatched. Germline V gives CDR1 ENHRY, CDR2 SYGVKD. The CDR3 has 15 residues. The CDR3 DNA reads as TGTGCCACTAGCGGGAGGGCCCTTGGCACAGATACGCAGTATTTT. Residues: CATSGRALGTDTQYF.

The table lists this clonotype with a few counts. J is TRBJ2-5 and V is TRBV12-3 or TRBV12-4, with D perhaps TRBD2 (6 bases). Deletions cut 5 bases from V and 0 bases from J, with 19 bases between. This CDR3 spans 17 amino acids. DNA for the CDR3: TGTGCCAGCAGTCAGCGGCTGAGGAGGGATGACCAAGAGACCCAGTACTTC. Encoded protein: CASSQRLRRDDQETQYF.

The CDR3, as DNA: TGCAGCGTTGGGGAAGGGGAGACTAAAGCTTTCTTT. The encoded protein is CSVGEGETKAFF. The chain is built from TRBV29-1 and TRBJ1-1, with D maybe TRBD1 (5 bases). Germline-derived CDR1 and CDR2 are SQVTM and ANQGSEA. The CDR3 totals 12 residues. Trimming removed 4 bases at V and 9 bases at J, with 15 bases between.

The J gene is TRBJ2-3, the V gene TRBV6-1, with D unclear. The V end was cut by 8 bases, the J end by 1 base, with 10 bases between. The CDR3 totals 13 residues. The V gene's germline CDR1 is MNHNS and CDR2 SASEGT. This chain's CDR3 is CASGGVGTDTQYF. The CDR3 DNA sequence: TGTGCCAGCGGTGGGGTTGGCACAGATACGCAGTATTTT.

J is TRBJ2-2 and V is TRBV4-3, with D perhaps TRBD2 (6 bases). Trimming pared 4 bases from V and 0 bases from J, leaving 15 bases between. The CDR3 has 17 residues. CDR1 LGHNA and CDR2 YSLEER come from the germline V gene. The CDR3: CASSLRGAGTNTGELFF. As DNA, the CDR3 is TGCGCCAGCAGCCTGAGGGGAGCGGGTACGAACACCGGGGAGCTGTTTTTT.

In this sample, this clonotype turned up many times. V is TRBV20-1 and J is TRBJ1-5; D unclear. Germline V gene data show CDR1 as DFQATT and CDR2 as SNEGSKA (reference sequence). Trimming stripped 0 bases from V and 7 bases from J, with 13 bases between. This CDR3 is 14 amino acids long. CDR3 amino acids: CSARDRWESQPQHF. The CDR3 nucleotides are TGCAGTGCTAGAGATAGGTGGGAATCCCAGCCCCAGCATTTT.

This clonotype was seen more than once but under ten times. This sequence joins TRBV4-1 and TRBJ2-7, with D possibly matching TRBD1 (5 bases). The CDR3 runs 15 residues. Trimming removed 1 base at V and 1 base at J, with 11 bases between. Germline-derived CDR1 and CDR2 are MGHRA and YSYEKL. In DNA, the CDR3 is TGCGCCAGCAGCCAAGTTTCAACAGGATCCTACGAGCAGTACTTC. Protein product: CASSQVSTGSYEQYF.

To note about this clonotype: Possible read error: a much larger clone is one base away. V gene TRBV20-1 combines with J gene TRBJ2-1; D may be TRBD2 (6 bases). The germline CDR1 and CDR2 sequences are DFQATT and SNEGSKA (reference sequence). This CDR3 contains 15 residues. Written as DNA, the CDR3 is TGCTGTGCTAGAATTGGGGCGGGGAATTACAATGAGCAGTTCTTC. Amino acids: CCARIGAGNYNEQFF.

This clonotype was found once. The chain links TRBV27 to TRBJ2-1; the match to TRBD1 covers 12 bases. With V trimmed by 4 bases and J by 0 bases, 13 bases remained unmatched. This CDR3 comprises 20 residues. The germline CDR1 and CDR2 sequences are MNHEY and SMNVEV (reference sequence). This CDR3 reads CASSYRDRGHRGGSYNEQFF. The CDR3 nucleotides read TGTGCCAGCAGTTACCGGGACAGGGGGCATCGGGGGGGCTCCTACAATGAGCAGTTCTTC.

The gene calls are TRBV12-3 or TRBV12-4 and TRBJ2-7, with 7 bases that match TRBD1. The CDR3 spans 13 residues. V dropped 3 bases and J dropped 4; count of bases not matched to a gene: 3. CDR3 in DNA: TGTGCCAGCAGTTTGAGGGGACAGTACGAGCAGTACTTC. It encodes CASSLRGQYEQYF.

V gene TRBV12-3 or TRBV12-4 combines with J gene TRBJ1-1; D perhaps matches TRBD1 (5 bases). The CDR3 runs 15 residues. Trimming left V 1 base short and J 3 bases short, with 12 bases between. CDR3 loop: CASSLGLSRDTEAFF. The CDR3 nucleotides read TGTGCCAGCAGTTTAGGGCTTTCCAGGGACACTGAAGCTTTCTTT.

The CDR3 sequence: CASSQGDRGRSYEQYF. In nucleotides, the CDR3 is TGTGCCAGCAGTCAAGGCGACAGGGGGAGATCCTACGAGCAGTACTTC. The chain recombines TRBV12-3 or TRBV12-4 with TRBJ2-7; 9 nucleotides match TRBD1. J lost 1 base, V lost 5 bases, and 9 bases had no gene match. The length of the CDR3 is 16 residues.

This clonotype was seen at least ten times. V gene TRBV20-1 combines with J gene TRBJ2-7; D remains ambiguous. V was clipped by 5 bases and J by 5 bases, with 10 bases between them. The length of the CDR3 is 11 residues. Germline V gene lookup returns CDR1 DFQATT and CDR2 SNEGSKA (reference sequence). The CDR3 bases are TGCAGTGCTGGGGTCGGGCACGAGCAGTACTTC. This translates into CSAGVGHEQYF.

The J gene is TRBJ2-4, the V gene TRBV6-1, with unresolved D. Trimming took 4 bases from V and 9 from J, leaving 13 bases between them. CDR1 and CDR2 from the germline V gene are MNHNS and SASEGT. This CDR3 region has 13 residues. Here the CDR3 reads CASSGARRGIQYF. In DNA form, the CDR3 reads TGTGCCAGCAGTGGAGCTAGGCGTGGCATTCAGTACTTC.

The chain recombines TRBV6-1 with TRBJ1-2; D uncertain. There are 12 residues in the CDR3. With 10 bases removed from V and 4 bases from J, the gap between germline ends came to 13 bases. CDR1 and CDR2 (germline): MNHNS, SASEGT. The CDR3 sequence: CATLEQLYGYTF. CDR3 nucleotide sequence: TGTGCCACCCTCGAACAGCTCTATGGCTACACCTTC.

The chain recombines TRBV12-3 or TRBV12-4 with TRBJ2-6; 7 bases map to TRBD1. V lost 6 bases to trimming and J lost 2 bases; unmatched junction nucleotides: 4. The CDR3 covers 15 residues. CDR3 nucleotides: TGTGCCAGCAGCCCCGACAGGGCTGGGGCCAACGTCCTGACTTTC. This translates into CASSPDRAGANVLTF.

CDR3 DNA: TGTGCCAGCAGCTTAGAGGTGGGCCTCTTCCCCTACGAGCAGTACTTC. Translated, it gives CASSLEVGLFPYEQYF. The J gene is TRBJ2-7, the V gene TRBV11-2; D gene ambiguous. V was cut by 0 bases and J by 2 bases, with 14 bases left in between. The CDR3 is 16 residues long. Germline CDR1 is SGHAT and CDR2 is FQNNGV.